This is a list of T cell receptor beta chains from one sample in a study of control samples from healthy donors and cancer patients. TCRdb's table, derived via immunoSEQ multiplex PCR, lists solely in-frame clones and lacks some. The profile shows approximately 140,000 clones, approximately 94% of them singletons. The sample taken for sequencing was blood. The origin of the receptors is a man in his late teens or twenties in good health. CDR3s include the opening cysteine and the closing phenylalanine or tryptophan. D genes are given only for firm matches. Clone size is not always given. Where it is, it says once, few, many or a class for expanded clones.

V	D	J	size	DNA	CDR3
TRBV6-6	.	TRBJ1-5	.	TGTGCCAGCAGTTACTCGGGGGTTTCTGGCAATCAGCCCCAGCATTTT	CASSYSGVSGNQPQHF
TRBV19	.	TRBJ2-7	.	TGTGCCAGTAACGGGTACGGGTCCTACGAGCAGTACTTC	CASNGYGSYEQYF
TRBV11-2	TRBD2	TRBJ2-2	.	TGTGCCAGCAGCTGGGGGTTGACTAGCGGGACGACCGGGGAGCTGTTTTTT	CASSWGLTSGTTGELFF
TRBV24-1	.	TRBJ2-1	.	TGTGCCACCAGTGATGCGGGGGCGGCAAACAATGAGCAGTTCTTC	CATSDAGAANNEQFF
TRBV19	TRBD1	TRBJ2-7	.	TGTGCCAGTAGTATAAGACAGGGGGCAACGTACGAGCAGTACTTC	CASSIRQGATYEQYF
TRBV6-5	.	TRBJ2-3	.	TGTGCCAGCAAGTCTAGCACAGATACGCAGTATTTT	CASKSSTDTQYF
TRBV7-9	.	TRBJ2-5	.	TGTGCCAGCAGCTTAGGTGGGCAAACCCCGGGGACCCAGTACTTC	CASSLGGQTPGTQYF
TRBV10-3	.	TRBJ1-1	.	TGTGCCATCCGGACAACAAACACTGAAGCTTTCTTT	CAIRTTNTEAFF
TRBV2	TRBD1	TRBJ2-7	.	TGTGCCAGCTGTGGGGACAGGACTTACGAGCAGTACTTC	CASCGDRTYEQYF
TRBV3-1/TRBV3-2	TRBD1	TRBJ2-5	.	TGTGCCAGCAGCCCTTCGGGACAGCAAGAGACCCAGTACTTC	CASSPSGQQETQYF
TRBV19	TRBD1	TRBJ1-1	once	TGTGCCAGTAGTTTGGACAGGTCCGCCGGGGGCACTGAAGCTTTCTTT	CASSLDRSAGGTEAFF
TRBV5-1	TRBD1	TRBJ2-3	.	TGCGCCAGCAGCTTGGCCGACAGGGAGACAGATACGCAGTATTTT	CASSLADRETDTQYF
TRBV5-1	TRBD2	TRBJ2-3	.	TGCGCCAGCAGCTGGTATGGTGGACCCCTGCCCGCGACTAGCGGGAGTGTGGTTACGCAGTATTTT	CASSWYGGPLPATSGSVVTQYF
TRBV7-9	.	TRBJ2-2	.	TGTGCCAGCAGCTTACGGAGGGACAGAGAAACCGGGGAGCTGTTTTTT	CASSLRRDRETGELFF
TRBV7-9	TRBD1	TRBJ2-1	.	TGTGCCAGCAGCTTGGTGCCGGGACAGGGGGCCTATGAGCAGTTCTTC	CASSLVPGQGAYEQFF
TRBV14	.	TRBJ2-1	.	TGTGCCAGCAGCCAAGAAAGGGTGGGGGAACGTATCTACAATGAGCAGTTCTTC	CASSQERVGERIYNEQFF
TRBV10-3	TRBD1	TRBJ2-5	.	TGTGCCATCAGTGATGGACAGGGGCTTGGAGAGACCCAGTACTTC	CAISDGQGLGETQYF
TRBV14	.	TRBJ2-3	once	TGTGCCAGCAGCCAGTATACTTCGCAGTATTTT	CASSQYTSQYF
TRBV30	.	TRBJ1-3	.	TGTGCCTGGAGTGTAGGGTTCACTGGAAACACCATATATTTT	CAWSVGFTGNTIYF
TRBV7-2	.	TRBJ2-3	.	TGTGCCAGCAGCCCCCGACAGGTCCCTAGCACAGATACGCAGTATTTT	CASSPRQVPSTDTQYF
TRBV19	.	TRBJ1-5	.	TGTGCCAGTAGCTTTGACAGGAATAATCAGCCCCAGCATTTT	CASSFDRNNQPQHF
TRBV7-2	.	TRBJ2-7	.	TGTGCCAGCAGTTTATCGGGCGAGCAGTACTTC	CASSLSGEQYF